The TCR beta chain described here comes from a study of beta chain features in type 1 diabetes. This clone was picked up a small number of times. V lost 7 bases and J 2 bases, leaving 13 bases between the germline ends. The CDR3 is 14 amino acids. Germline values: CDR1 MDHEN, CDR2 SYDVKM. Since all of the isolated RNA was reverse transcribed, expressed TCRB transcripts were what got sequenced. The method was immunoSEQ multiplex PCR; TCRdb's version includes in-frame clones alone and lacks a portion of them. The repertoire holds some 250,000 clones, with 25% to 30% as singletons. Sequencing input: central memory CD4+ T cells from blood. The chain uses TRBV28 and TRBJ2-3, with a possible D match to TRBD2 (5 bases). This receptor was identified in a man aged 30-40 years in good health. CDR3 residues: CASTRRRDTDTQYF. DNA for the CDR3: TGTGCCAGCACCCGTCGCCGGGACACAGATACGCAGTATTTT.